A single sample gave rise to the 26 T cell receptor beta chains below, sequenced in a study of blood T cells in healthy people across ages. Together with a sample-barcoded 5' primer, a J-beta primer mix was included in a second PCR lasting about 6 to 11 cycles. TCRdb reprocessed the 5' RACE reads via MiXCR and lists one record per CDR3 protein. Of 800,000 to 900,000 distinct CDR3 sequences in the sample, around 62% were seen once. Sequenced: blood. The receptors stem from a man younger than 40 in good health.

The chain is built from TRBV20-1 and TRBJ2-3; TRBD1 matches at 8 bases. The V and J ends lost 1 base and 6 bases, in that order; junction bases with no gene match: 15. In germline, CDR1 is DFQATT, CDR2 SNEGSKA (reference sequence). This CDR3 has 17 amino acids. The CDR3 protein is CSARGPPQTGVTDTQYF. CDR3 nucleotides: TGCAGTGCTAGAGGCCCTCCCCAGACAGGGGTAACGGATACGCAGTATTTT.

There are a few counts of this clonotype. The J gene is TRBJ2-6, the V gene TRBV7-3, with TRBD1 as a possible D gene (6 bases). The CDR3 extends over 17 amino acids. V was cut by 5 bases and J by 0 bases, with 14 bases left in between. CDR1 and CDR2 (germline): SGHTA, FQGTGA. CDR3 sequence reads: CASSAQTGSSGANVLTF. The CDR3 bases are TGTGCCAGCAGCGCACAGACAGGTTCCTCTGGGGCCAACGTCCTGACTTTC. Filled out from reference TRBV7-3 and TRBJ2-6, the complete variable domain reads GAGVSQTPSNKVTEKGKYVELRCDPISGHTALYWYRQSLGQGPEFLIYFQGTGAADDSGLPNDRFFAVRPEGSVSTLKIQRTERGDSAVYLCASSAQTGSSGANVLTFGAGSRLTVL.

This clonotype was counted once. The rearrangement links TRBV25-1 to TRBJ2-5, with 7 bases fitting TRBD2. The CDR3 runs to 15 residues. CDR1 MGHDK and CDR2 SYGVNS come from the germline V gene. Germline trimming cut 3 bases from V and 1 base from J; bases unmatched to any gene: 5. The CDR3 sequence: CASSDPGLPQETQYF. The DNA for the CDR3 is TGTGCCAGCAGTGATCCGGGACTACCCCAAGAGACCCAGTACTTC.

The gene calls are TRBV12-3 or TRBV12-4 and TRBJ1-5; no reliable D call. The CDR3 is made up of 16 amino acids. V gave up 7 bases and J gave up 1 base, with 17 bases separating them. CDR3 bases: TGTGCCAGCACCCCGGACCCCCGGGAAAGCAATCAGCCCCAGCATTTT. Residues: CASTPDPRESNQPQHF.

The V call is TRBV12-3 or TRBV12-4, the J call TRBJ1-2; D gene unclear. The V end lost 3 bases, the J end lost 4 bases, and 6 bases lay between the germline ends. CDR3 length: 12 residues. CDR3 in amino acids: CASSFRTYGYTF. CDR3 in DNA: TGTGCCAGCAGTTTTCGCACCTATGGCTACACCTTC.

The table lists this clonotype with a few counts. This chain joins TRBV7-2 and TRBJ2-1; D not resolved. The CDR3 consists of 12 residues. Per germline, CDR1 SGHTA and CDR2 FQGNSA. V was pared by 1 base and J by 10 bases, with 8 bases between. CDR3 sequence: CASSLEHREQFF. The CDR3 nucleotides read TGTGCCAGCAGCTTAGAACACCGGGAGCAGTTCTTC.

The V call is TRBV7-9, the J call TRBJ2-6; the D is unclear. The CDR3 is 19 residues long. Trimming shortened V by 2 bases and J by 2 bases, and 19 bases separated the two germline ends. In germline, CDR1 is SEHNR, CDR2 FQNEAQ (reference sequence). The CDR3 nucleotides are TGTGCCAGCAGCTTAATGTCGGGCACCGTTATCCCTGGGGCCAACGTCCTGACTTTC. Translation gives CASSLMSGTVIPGANVLTF.

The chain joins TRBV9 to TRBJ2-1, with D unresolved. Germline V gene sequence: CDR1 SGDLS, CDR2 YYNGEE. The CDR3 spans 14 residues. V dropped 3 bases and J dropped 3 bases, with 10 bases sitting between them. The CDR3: CASSAIRSYNEQFF. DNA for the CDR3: TGTGCCAGCAGCGCAATAAGGAGCTACAATGAGCAGTTCTTC.

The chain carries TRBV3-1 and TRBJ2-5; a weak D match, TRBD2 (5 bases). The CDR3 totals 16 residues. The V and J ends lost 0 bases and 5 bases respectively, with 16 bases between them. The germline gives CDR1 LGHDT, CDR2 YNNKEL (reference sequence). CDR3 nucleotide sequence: TGTGCCAGCAGCCAAGATTGGAGTAGCGTAGCCGAGACCCAGTACTTC. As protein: CASSQDWSSVAETQYF.

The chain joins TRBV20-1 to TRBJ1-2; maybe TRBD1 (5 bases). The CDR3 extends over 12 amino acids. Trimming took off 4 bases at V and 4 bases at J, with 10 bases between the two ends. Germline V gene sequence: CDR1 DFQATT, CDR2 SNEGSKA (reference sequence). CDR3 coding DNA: TGCAGTGCTACCCGGGACTCCTATGGCTACACCTTC. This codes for CSATRDSYGYTF.

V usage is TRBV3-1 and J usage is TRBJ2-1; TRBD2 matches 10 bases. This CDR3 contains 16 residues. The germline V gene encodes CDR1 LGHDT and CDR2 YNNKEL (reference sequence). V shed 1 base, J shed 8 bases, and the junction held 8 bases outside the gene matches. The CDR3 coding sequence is TGTGCCAGCAGCCAAGCAGGGCTAGCGGGGGTGTATGAGCAGTTCTTC. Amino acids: CASSQAGLAGVYEQFF.

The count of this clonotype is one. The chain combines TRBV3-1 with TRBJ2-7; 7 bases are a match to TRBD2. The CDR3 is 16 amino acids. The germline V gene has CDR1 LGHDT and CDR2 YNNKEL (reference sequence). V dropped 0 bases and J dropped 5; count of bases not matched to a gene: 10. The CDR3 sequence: CASSQDWGTTGDEQYF. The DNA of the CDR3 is TGTGCCAGCAGCCAAGATTGGGGGACTACCGGAGACGAGCAGTACTTC.

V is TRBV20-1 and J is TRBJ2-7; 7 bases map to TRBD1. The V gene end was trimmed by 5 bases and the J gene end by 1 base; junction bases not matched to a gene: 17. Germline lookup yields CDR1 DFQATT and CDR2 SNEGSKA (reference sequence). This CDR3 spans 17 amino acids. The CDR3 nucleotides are TGCAGTGCTCCTCAATCCTCGGGAAGGGGGCTGTCCTACGAGCAGTACTTC. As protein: CSAPQSSGRGLSYEQYF.

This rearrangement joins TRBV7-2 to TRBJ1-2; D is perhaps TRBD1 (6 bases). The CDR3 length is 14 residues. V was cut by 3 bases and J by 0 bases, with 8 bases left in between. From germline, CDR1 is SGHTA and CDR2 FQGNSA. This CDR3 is CASSFDRSNYGYTF. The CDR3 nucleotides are TGTGCCAGCAGCTTTGACAGGTCTAACTATGGCTACACCTTC.

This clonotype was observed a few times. The chain's CDR3 is CASSPGANQPQHF. The DNA for the CDR3 is TGTGCCAGCAGCCCAGGGGCCAATCAGCCCCAGCATTTT. This chain uses TRBV6-2 or TRBV6-3 with TRBJ1-5, with a possible D match to TRBD1 (6 bases). Germline V gives CDR1 MNHEY, CDR2 SVGEGT. V lost 6 bases to trimming and J lost 3 bases, with 9 bases between them. The CDR3 sequence is 13 residues long.

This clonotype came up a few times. The CDR3 region is CASSPRGLLEQYF. The CDR3 DNA follows: TGTGCCAGCAGTCCTAGAGGACTTCTTGAGCAGTACTTC. The chain couples TRBV6-1 to TRBJ2-7; tentatively, D is TRBD2 (5 bases). The CDR3 length is 13 residues. Germline CDR1 MNHNS, CDR2 SASEGT. V was pared by 5 bases and J by 7 bases, with 15 bases between.

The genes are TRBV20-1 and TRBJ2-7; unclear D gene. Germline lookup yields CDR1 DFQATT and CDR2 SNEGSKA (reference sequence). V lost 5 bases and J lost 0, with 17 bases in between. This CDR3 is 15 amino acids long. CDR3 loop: CSAPGRAHSSYEQYF. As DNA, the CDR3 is TGCAGTGCTCCCGGAAGGGCCCATAGCTCCTACGAGCAGTACTTC.

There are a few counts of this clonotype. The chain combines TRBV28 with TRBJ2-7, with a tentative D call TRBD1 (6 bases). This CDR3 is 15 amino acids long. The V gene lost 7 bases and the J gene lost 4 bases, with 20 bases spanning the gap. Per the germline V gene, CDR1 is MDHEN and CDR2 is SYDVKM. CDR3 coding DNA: TGTGCCAGCATCAAAAAAGGGGACATGGGATACGAGCAGTACTTC. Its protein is CASIKKGDMGYEQYF.

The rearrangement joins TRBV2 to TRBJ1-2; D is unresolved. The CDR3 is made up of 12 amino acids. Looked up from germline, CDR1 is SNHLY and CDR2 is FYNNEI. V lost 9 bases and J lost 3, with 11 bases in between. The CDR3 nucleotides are TGTGCCAGTAAAATCAACGACTATGGCTACACCTTC. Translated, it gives CASKINDYGYTF.

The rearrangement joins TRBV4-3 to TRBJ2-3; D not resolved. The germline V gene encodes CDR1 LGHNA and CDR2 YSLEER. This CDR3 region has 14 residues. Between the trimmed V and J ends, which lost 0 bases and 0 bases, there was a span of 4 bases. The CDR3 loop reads CASSQEASTDTQYF. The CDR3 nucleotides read TGCGCCAGCAGCCAAGAGGCTAGCACAGATACGCAGTATTTT.

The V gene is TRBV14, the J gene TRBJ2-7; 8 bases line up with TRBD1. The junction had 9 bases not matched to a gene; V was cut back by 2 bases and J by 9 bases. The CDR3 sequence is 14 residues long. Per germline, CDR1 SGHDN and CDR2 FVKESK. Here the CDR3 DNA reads TGTGCCAGCAGCCAAACCGGGACAGGACTCGGGCAGTACTTC. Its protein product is CASSQTGTGLGQYF.

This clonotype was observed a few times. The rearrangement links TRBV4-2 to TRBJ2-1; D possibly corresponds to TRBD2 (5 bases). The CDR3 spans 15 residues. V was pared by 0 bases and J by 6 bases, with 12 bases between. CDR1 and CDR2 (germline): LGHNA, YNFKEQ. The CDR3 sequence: CASSQDRIGGNEQFF. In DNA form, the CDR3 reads TGTGCCAGCAGCCAAGATCGGATTGGAGGCAATGAGCAGTTCTTC.

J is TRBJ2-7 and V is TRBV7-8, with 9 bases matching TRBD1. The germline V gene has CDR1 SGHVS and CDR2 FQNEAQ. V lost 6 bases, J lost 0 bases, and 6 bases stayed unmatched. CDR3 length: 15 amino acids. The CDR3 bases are TGTGCCAGCAGACCAGGGACAGGGCTCTCCTACGAGCAGTACTTC. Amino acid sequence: CASRPGTGLSYEQYF.

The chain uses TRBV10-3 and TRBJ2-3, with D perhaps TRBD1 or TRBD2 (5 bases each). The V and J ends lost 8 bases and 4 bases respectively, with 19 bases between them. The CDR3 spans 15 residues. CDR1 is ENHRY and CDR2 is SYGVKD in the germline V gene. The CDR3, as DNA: TGTGCCATCCGCAGGGTGAACGGGGACCCAGATACGCAGTATTTT. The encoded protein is CAIRRVNGDPDTQYF.

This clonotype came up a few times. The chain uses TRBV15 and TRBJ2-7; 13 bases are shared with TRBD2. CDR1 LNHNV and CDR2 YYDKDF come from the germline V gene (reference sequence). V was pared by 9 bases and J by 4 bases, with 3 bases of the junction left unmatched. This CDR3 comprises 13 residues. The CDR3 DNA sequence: TGTGCCACGGGACTAGCGGGGAGTTACGAGCAGTACTTC. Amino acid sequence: CATGLAGSYEQYF.

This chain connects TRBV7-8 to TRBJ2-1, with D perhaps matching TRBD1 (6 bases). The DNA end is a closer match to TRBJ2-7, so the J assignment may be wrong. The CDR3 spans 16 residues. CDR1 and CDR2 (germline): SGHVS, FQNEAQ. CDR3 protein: CASSLEPGGGYNEQYF. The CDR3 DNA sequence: TGTGCCAGCAGCTTAGAACCTGGGGGCGGGTACAATGAGCAGTACTTC.